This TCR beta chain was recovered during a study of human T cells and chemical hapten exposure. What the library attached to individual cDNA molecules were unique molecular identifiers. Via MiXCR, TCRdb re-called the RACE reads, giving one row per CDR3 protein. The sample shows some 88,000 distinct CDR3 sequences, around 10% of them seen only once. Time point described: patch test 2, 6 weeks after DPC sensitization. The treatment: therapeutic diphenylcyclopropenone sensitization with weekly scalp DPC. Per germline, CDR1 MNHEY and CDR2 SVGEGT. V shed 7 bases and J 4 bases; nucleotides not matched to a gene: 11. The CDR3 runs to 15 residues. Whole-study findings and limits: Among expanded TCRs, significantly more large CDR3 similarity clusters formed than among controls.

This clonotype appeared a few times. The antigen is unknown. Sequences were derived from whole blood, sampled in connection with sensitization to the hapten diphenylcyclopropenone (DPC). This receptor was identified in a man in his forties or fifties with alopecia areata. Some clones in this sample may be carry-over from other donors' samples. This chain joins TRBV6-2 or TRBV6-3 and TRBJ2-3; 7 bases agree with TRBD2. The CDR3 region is CASMGSGGSSDTQYF. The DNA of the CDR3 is TGTGCCAGCATGGGATCGGGAGGTTCCTCAGATACGCAGTATTTT.